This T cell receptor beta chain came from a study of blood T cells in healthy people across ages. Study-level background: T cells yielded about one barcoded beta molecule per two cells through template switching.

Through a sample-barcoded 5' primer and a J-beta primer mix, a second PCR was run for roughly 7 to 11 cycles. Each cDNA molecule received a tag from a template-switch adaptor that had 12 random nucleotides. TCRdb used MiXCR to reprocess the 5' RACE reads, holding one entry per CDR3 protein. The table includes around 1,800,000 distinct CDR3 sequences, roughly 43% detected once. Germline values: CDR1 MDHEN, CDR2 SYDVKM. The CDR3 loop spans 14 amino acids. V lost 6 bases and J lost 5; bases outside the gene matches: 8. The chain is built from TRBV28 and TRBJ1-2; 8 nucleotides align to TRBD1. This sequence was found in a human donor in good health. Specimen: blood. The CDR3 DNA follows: TGTGCCAGCAGGCCTCAGGGGGCCCCATATGGCTACACCTTC. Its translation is CASRPQGAPYGYTF.